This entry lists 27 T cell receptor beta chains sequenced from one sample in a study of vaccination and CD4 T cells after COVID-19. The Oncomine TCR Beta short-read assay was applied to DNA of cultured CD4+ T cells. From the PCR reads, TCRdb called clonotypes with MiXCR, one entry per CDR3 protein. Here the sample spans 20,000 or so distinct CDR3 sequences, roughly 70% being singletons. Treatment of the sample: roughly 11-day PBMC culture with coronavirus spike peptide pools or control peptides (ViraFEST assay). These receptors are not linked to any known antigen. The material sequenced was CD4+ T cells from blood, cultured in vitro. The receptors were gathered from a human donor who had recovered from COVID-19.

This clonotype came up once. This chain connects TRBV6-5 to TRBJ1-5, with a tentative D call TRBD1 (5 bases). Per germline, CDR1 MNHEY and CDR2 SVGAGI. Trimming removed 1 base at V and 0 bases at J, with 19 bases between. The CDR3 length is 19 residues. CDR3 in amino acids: CASSYLKTPGRTSNQPQHF. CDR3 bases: TGTGCCAGCAGTTACTTAAAAACCCCGGGACGGACTAGCAATCAGCCCCAGCATTTT.

The CDR3 region has the DNA TGCAGTGCTAGAGACCTCCCGTGGGCGGGAGAGGGCAATGAGCAGTTCTTC. Translation gives CSARDLPWAGEGNEQFF. The V call is TRBV20-1, the J call TRBJ2-1; 7 nucleotides align to TRBD2. The J segment lost 6 bases and the V segment lost 0 bases, leaving 14 bases of the junction unmatched. Germline assignment: CDR1 DFQATT and CDR2 SNEGSKA (reference sequence). The CDR3 totals 17 residues.

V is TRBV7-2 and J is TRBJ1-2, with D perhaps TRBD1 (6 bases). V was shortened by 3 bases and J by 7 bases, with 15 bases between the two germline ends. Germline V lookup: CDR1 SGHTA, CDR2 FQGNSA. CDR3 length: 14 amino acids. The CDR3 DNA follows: TGTGCCAGCAGCTTGACCTCGACAGGAATTGGCTACACCTTC. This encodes CASSLTSTGIGYTF.

CDR3 in amino acids: CASSIVDTGHYGYTF. CDR3 coding DNA: TGTGCCAGTAGTATAGTAGATACCGGACACTATGGCTACACCTTC. The chain recombines TRBV19 with TRBJ1-2, with no clear D. V lost 1 base and J lost 3, with 12 bases in between. The CDR3 is 15 amino acids. The germline gives CDR1 LNHDA, CDR2 SQIVND (reference sequence). Based on the CDR3 plus reference TRBV19 and TRBJ1-2, the full variable domain is DGGITQSPKYLFRKEGQNVTLSCEQNLNHDAMYWYRQDPGQGLRLIYYSQIVNDFQKGDIAEGYSVSREKKESFPLTVTSAQKNPTAFYLCASSIVDTGHYGYTFGSGTRLTVV.

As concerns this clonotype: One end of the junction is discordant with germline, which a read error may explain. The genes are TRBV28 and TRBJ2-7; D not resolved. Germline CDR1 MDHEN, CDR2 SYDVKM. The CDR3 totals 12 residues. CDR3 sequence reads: CASSSLGYAQYF. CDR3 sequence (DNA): TGTGCCAGCAGTTCGTTGGGCTACGCGCAGTACTTC. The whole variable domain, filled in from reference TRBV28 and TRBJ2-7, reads DVKVTQSSRYLVKRTGEKVFLECVQDMDHENMFWYRQDPGLGLRLIYFSYDVKMKEKGDIPEGYSVSREKKERFSLILESASTNQTSMYLCASSSLGYAQYFGPGTRLTVT.

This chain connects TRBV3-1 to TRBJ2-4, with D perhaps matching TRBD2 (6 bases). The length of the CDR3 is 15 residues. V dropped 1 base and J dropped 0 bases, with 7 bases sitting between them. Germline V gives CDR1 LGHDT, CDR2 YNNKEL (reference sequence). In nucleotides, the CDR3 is TGTGCCAGCAGCCAAGCGGGACTAGCCAAAAACATTCAGTACTTC. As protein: CASSQAGLAKNIQYF.

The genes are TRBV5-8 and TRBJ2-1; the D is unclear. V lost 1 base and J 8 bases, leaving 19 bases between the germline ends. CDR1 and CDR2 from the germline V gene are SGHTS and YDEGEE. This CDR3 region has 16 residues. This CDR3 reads CASSLRSGLARHEQFF. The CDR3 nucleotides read TGTGCCAGCAGCTTGAGGTCTGGGCTCGCGCGACATGAGCAGTTCTTC.

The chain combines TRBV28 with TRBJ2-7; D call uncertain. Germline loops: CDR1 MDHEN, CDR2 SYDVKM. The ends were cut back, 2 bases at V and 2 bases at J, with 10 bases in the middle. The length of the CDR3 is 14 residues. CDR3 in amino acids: CASSLNGLPYEQYF. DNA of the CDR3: TGTGCCAGCAGTTTAAACGGGCTCCCCTACGAGCAGTACTTC.

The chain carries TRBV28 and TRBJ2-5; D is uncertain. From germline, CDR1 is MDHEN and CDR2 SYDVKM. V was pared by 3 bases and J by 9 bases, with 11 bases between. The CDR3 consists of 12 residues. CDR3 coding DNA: TGTGCCAGCAGTTTCACCGAGGCGGCCCAGTACTTC. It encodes CASSFTEAAQYF.

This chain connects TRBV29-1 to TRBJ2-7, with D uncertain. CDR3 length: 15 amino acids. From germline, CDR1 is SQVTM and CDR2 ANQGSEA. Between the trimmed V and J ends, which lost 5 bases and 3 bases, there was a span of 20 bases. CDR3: CSVSLGLGFVYEQYF. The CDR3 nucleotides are TGCAGCGTTTCCCTAGGCCTGGGGTTCGTCTACGAGCAGTACTTC.

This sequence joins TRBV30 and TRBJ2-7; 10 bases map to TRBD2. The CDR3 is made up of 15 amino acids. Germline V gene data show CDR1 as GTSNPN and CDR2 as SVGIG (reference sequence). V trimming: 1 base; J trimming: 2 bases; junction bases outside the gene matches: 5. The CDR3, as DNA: TGTGCCTGGAGTGGGGTAGGACTAGCGGCCTACGAGCAGTACTTC. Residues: CAWSGVGLAAYEQYF. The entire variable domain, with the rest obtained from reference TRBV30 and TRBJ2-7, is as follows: SQTIHQWPATLVQPVGSPLSLECTVEGTSNPNLYWYRQAAGRGLQLLFYSVGIGQISSEVPQNLSASRPQDRQFILSSKKLLLSDSGFYLCAWSGVGLAAYEQYFGPGTRLTVT.

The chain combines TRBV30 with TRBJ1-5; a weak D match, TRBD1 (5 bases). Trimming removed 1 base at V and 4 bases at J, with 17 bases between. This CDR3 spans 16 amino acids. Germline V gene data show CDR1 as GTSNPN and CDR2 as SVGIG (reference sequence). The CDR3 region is CAWSGGYPSGNQPQHF. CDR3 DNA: TGTGCCTGGAGTGGGGGCTACCCATCAGGGAATCAGCCCCAGCATTTT.

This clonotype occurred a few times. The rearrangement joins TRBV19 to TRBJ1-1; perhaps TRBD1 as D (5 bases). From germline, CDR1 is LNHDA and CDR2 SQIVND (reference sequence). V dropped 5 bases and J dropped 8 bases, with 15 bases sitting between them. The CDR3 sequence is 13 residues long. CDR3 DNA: TGTGCCAGTAGTGCTCTACCGGGGGGGGAAGCTTTCTTT. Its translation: CASSALPGGEAFF.

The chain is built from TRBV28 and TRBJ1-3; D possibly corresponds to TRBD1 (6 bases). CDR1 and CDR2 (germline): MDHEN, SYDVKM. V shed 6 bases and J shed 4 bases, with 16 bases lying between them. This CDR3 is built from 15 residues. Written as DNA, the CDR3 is TGTGCCAGCAGCTCCACAGGGAGTGGAGGAAACACCATATATTTT. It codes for CASSSTGSGGNTIYF.

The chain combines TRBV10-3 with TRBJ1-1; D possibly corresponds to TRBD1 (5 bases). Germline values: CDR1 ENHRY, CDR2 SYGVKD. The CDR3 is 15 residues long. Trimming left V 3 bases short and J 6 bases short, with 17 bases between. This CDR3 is CAISDRTEGTPEAFF. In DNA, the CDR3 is TGTGCCATCAGTGACCGCACCGAGGGGACCCCTGAAGCTTTCTTT.

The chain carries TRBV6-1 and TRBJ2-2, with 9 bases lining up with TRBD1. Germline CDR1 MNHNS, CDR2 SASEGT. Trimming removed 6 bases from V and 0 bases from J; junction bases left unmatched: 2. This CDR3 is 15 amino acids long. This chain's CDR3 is CASRRTGANTGELFF. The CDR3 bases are TGTGCCAGCAGACGGACAGGGGCGAACACCGGGGAGCTGTTTTTT.

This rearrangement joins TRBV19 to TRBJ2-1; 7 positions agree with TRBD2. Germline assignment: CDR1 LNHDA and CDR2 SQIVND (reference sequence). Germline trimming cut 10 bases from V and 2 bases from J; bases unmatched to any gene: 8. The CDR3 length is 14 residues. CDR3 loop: CATWGGFAYNEQFF. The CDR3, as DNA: TGTGCCACATGGGGGGGGTTCGCCTACAATGAGCAGTTCTTC.

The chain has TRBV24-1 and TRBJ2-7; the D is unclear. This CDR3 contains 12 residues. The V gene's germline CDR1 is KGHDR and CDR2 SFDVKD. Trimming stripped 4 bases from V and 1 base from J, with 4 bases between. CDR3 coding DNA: TGTGCCACCAGTGACGGGTCCTACGAGCAGTACTTC. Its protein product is CATSDGSYEQYF.

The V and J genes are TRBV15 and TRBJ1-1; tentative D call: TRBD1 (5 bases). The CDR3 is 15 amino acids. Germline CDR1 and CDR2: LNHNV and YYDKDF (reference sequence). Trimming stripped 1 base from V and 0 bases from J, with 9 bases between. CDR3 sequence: CATSRGRGLNTEAFF. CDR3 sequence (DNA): TGTGCCACCAGCAGAGGACGGGGACTGAACACTGAAGCTTTCTTT.

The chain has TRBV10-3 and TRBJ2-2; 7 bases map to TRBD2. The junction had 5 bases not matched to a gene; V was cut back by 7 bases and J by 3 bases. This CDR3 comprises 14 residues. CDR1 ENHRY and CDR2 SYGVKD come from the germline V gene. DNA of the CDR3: TGTGCCATCAAGGCGGGAGCGGACACCGGGGAGCTGTTTTTT. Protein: CAIKAGADTGELFF.

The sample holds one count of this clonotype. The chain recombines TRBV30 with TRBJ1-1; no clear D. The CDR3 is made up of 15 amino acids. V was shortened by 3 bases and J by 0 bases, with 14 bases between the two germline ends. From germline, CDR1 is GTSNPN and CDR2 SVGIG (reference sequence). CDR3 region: CAWRRVRNMNTEAFF. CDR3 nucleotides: TGTGCCTGGAGGCGGGTCAGGAACATGAACACTGAAGCTTTCTTT.

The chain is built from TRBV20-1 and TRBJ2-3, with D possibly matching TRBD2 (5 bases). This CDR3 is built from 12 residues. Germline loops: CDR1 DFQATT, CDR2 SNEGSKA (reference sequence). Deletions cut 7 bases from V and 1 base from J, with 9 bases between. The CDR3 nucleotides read TGCAGTGTGGGAGCCGGCACAGATACGCAGTATTTT. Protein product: CSVGAGTDTQYF.

In DNA, the CDR3 is TGCAGTGCTAGAGTACCACCAGCTGAAAAACTGTTTTTT. It codes for CSARVPPAEKLFF. The V and J genes are TRBV20-1 and TRBJ1-4; D unresolved. Germline assignment: CDR1 DFQATT and CDR2 SNEGSKA (reference sequence). The CDR3 loop spans 13 amino acids. V lost 1 base and J lost 7, with 10 bases in between.

The CDR3 is CASSSLGLGELFF. In nucleotides, the CDR3 is TGTGCCAGCAGCTCACTCGGTCTCGGGGAGCTGTTTTTT. The rearrangement joins TRBV7-3 to TRBJ2-2, with D hard to call. CDR3 length: 13 amino acids. V was shortened by 4 bases and J by 7 bases, with 10 bases between the two germline ends. From germline, CDR1 is SGHTA and CDR2 FQGTGA.

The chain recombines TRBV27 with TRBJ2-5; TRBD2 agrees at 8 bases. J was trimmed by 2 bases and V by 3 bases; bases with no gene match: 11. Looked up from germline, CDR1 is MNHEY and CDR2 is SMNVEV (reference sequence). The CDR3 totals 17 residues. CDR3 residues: CASSLTAGGVGQETQYF. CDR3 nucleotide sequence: TGTGCCAGCAGTTTGACGGCGGGAGGAGTGGGGCAAGAGACCCAGTACTTC.

CDR3 bases: TGCGCCAGCAGCCAAGTCTCGGCCGGACCCCTCCACTTT. Translating gives CASSQVSAGPLHF. This chain joins TRBV4-3 and TRBJ1-6; no clear D. CDR1 and CDR2 from the germline V gene are LGHNA and YSLEER. V was clipped by 1 base and J by 12 bases, with 10 bases between them. The CDR3 is made up of 13 amino acids.

The CDR3 sequence: CASSLWRGVSGELFF. The CDR3 DNA reads as TGTGCCAGCAGCTTATGGCGGGGAGTATCCGGGGAGCTGTTTTTT. The rearrangement joins TRBV7-9 to TRBJ2-2; D might be TRBD2 (6 bases). V lost 2 bases to trimming and J lost 6 bases, with 13 bases between them. CDR3 size: 15 residues. CDR1 SEHNR and CDR2 FQNEAQ come from the germline V gene (reference sequence).